Listed here is a single T cell receptor beta chain. As yet, its antigen is unknown. The source of the sample is a study of T cell responses to AZD1222 COVID-19 vaccine. Study-wide results and limits: Sampling captured repertoires only after the peak T cell response. Mostly white British, mostly female donors; authors suggested clonal diversity may be underestimated. The reported proportion of spike-specific TCRs targeting unmutated variant regions was nearly half. Spike-specific TCR depth and breadth grew after two AZD1222 doses.

Trimming stripped 8 bases from V and 3 bases from J, with 16 bases between. Germline V gives CDR1 LGHDT, CDR2 YNNKEL (reference sequence). The CDR3 has 15 amino acids. Sequenced by immunoSEQ multiplex PCR; TCRdb stores in-frame clones only, minus some. This table holds 150,000 or so clones, 80% to 95% found once. The chain couples TRBV3-1 (or the pseudogene TRBV3-2) to TRBJ1-4; D gene ambiguous. The clonotype was recovered from an adult in good health. Sequenced material: peripheral blood, taken on day 0 of MenACWY control vaccination. In nucleotides, the CDR3 is TGTGCCAGCCTTGACACAAAAGCACCTAATGAAAAACTGTTTTTT. Protein product: CASLDTKAPNEKLFF.